This is a list of T cell receptor beta chains from one sample in a study of cytomegalovirus exposure and HLA in healthy donors. The repertoire was sequenced with immunoSEQ multiplex PCR; TCRdb's copy has only in-frame clones and lacks some. The sample lists tens of thousands of clones; more than 75% were seen once. The sequenced sample consisted of PBMCs. These receptors were obtained from a female donor in good health and CMV-seronegative. Each CDR3 is given with its conserved first and last residue. Each record gives: CDR3 DNA, CDR3 protein, clone size, D gene, V gene, J gene. D genes are given only for firm matches. Only part of the rows carry a size: once, few, many, or a class if the clone is expanded.

cdr3_nt: TGTGCCAGCAGTGAAAATTCCTTGTGGCCCCAGCATTTT
cdr3_aa: CASSENSLWPQHF
clone_size: few
d_call: NA
v_call: TRBV2
j_call: TRBJ1-5

cdr3_nt: TGTGCCAGCGTCGGACTAGCGGGGGCCGCTTCCTACAATGAGCAGTTCTTC
cdr3_aa: CASVGLAGAASYNEQFF
clone_size: NA
d_call: TRBD2
v_call: TRBV27
j_call: TRBJ2-1

cdr3_nt: TGTGCCAGCAGTGACGGGCGCTATGGCTACACCTTC
cdr3_aa: CASSDGRYGYTF
clone_size: NA
d_call: NA
v_call: TRBV6-4
j_call: TRBJ1-2

cdr3_nt: TGTGCCTGGAGTGTATCTGGCAGGGTCTCCTACGAGCAGTACTTC
cdr3_aa: CAWSVSGRVSYEQYF
clone_size: NA
d_call: NA
v_call: TRBV30
j_call: TRBJ2-7

cdr3_nt: TGTGCCAGCAGCCCAGGGCCTGTCGTAAACAGCCCTAATCAGCCCCAGCATTTT
cdr3_aa: CASSPGPVVNSPNQPQHF
clone_size: few
d_call: NA
v_call: TRBV7-6
j_call: TRBJ1-5

cdr3_nt: TGTGCCAGCAGTTCGCAGAGGACAGGGGTAGGAAAACTGTTTTTT
cdr3_aa: CASSSQRTGVGKLFF
clone_size: NA
d_call: TRBD1
v_call: TRBV6-5
j_call: TRBJ1-4

cdr3_nt: TGTGCCAGCAGCCTTACCGGGACAGTAATGAACACTGAAGCTTTCTTT
cdr3_aa: CASSLTGTVMNTEAFF
clone_size: NA
d_call: TRBD1
v_call: TRBV7-3
j_call: TRBJ1-1

cdr3_nt: TGCGCCAGCAGCCAAGGGGACAGGGGTCGGTCTGGCTACACCTTC
cdr3_aa: CASSQGDRGRSGYTF
clone_size: NA
d_call: TRBD1
v_call: TRBV4-1
j_call: TRBJ1-2

cdr3_nt: TGTGCCAGTGGGGCCGGGAGAACTAATGAAAAACTGTTTTTT
cdr3_aa: CASGAGRTNEKLFF
clone_size: NA
d_call: NA
v_call: TRBV9
j_call: TRBJ1-4

cdr3_nt: TGTGCCAGCTCCATCCAAGGGTCAGGGATTAACTATGGCTACACCTTC
cdr3_aa: CASSIQGSGINYGYTF
clone_size: NA
d_call: NA
v_call: TRBV18
j_call: TRBJ1-2

cdr3_nt: TGTGCCAGCTCACCGGCGGGCTCCTCTGGAAACACCATATATTTT
cdr3_aa: CASSPAGSSGNTIYF
clone_size: NA
d_call: NA
v_call: TRBV18
j_call: TRBJ1-3

cdr3_nt: TGTGCCAGCAGCGTACTCGGGACAGGGGGAAACACCATATATTTT
cdr3_aa: CASSVLGTGGNTIYF
clone_size: NA
d_call: TRBD1
v_call: TRBV9
j_call: TRBJ1-3

cdr3_nt: TGTGCCAGCTCACCCTATGAGGCAGCTACCTACGAGCAGTACTTC
cdr3_aa: CASSPYEAATYEQYF
clone_size: NA
d_call: NA
v_call: TRBV18
j_call: TRBJ2-7

cdr3_nt: TGTGCCAGCAGTCGGACAGGGGAGAATGGCTACACCTTC
cdr3_aa: CASSRTGENGYTF
clone_size: NA
d_call: TRBD1
v_call: TRBV2
j_call: TRBJ1-2

cdr3_nt: TGTGCCAGCAGCCAAATGATGGGACAGCCTTCGAAGTGGTTCTTT
cdr3_aa: CASSQMMGQPSKWFF
clone_size: once
d_call: TRBD1
v_call: TRBV7-6
j_call: TRBJ1-1

cdr3_nt: TGCGCCAGCAGCCGAACAGGGATAAACACTGAAGCTTTCTTT
cdr3_aa: CASSRTGINTEAFF
clone_size: NA
d_call: NA
v_call: TRBV4-1
j_call: TRBJ1-1

cdr3_nt: TGTGCCTGGAGTGTACGCATAGACTCTGGAAACACCATATATTTT
cdr3_aa: CAWSVRIDSGNTIYF
clone_size: NA
d_call: NA
v_call: TRBV30
j_call: TRBJ1-3

cdr3_nt: TGTGCTAGCAGCTTAGCTCCCGGGACTAGTGGGTCCTACGAGCAGTACTTC
cdr3_aa: CASSLAPGTSGSYEQYF
clone_size: NA
d_call: TRBD2
v_call: TRBV7-7
j_call: TRBJ2-7

cdr3_nt: TGTGCCAGCAGCCCAGCGGATTTGGGCGGGTACAATGAGCAGTTCTTC
cdr3_aa: CASSPADLGGYNEQFF
clone_size: few
d_call: NA
v_call: TRBV11-3
j_call: TRBJ2-1

cdr3_nt: TGTGCCAGCAGCTTAGCCGGAGACAATGAGCAGTTCTTC
cdr3_aa: CASSLAGDNEQFF
clone_size: NA
d_call: NA
v_call: TRBV11-2
j_call: TRBJ2-1

cdr3_nt: TGTGCCAGCAGAAAACCGACCGGGACAGGGTACTCCTACGAGCAGTACTTC
cdr3_aa: CASRKPTGTGYSYEQYF
clone_size: NA
d_call: TRBD1
v_call: TRBV27
j_call: TRBJ2-7

cdr3_nt: TGTGCCAGCAGTTTAAGAGACGGGAATTCACCCCTCCACTTT
cdr3_aa: CASSLRDGNSPLHF
clone_size: NA
d_call: NA
v_call: TRBV28
j_call: TRBJ1-6

cdr3_nt: TGTGCCAGCAGCGGGAGACAGGGGCTCATGAACACTGAAGCTTTCTTT
cdr3_aa: CASSGRQGLMNTEAFF
clone_size: NA
d_call: TRBD1
v_call: TRBV9
j_call: TRBJ1-1

cdr3_nt: TGTGCCAGTAGTACTACAGGGGGCTTCACTGAAGCTTTCTTT
cdr3_aa: CASSTTGGFTEAFF
clone_size: NA
d_call: TRBD1
v_call: TRBV19
j_call: TRBJ1-1

cdr3_nt: TGTGCCAGTAGGCTGGACAGGGTGGCTGGCTACACCTTC
cdr3_aa: CASRLDRVAGYTF
clone_size: few
d_call: TRBD1
v_call: TRBV19
j_call: TRBJ1-2